Sequencing of this T cell receptor (beta chain) was carried out in a study of shared clonotypes between healthy human individuals. With regard to this clone: Relative to the germline gene, one junction end is altered; a read error may explain this.

Sequenced by immunoSEQ multiplex PCR; TCRdb stores in-frame clones only, minus some. The sample shows approximately 2.1 million clones, over 90% of them seen only once. The clonotype was recovered from a man in his late teens or twenties in good health. Some clones in this sample may be carry-over from other donors' samples. Source material: naive CD4+ T cells from PBMCs. The subset denotes: CD45RA+ positively selected.

CDR3 sequence: CASSVGGTGLVF. DNA of the CDR3: TGTGCCAGCAGCGTAGGTGGGACAGGGCTAGTCTTC. The rearrangement uses TRBV9 and TRBJ2-7; 9 nucleotides match TRBD1. Germline lookup yields CDR1 SGDLS and CDR2 YYNGEE. This CDR3 is 12 amino acids long.